This T cell receptor beta chain was sequenced during a study of cytomegalovirus exposure and HLA in healthy donors. General study results and limits: Based on reports, TCR beta sequences accurately predicted HLA-A and HLA-B alleles for most subjects. TCR beta V- and J-gene trimming, according to a later analysis, was linked to a missense DCLRE1C variant. In a later analysis, HLA-associated beta chains showed higher expansion and lower generation probabilities than comparable chains.

PCR involved 60 Vbeta and 13 Jbeta primers. The protocol was immunoSEQ multiplex PCR, while the TCRdb copy is restricted to in-frame clones and leaves out a portion. The sample includes about 98,000 clones, roughly 70% of them seen just once. A word on this clone: What it binds is not known.

The V segment lost 6 bases and the J segment 1 base; nucleotides outside the gene matches: 8. Per germline, CDR1 MDHEN and CDR2 SYDVKM. CDR3 size: 15 residues. The rearrangement links TRBV28 to TRBJ2-7; 8 positions match TRBD1. This clonotype was obtained from a male donor in good health and CMV-seronegative. Sequencing used PBMCs. CDR3 nucleotide sequence: TGTGCCAGCAGAACCTCCCAGGGGGCTTCCTACGAGCAGTACTTC. It is translated as CASRTSQGASYEQYF.